The 5 T cell receptor beta chains below come from one sample, sequenced in a study of synovial regulatory T cells in juvenile arthritis. Using immunoSEQ multiplex PCR, the repertoire was profiled, and TCRdb retains in-frame clones only, with some absent. The repertoire table contains about 9,100 clones. The sample was Treg cells from blood. Subset defined: remaining (HLA-DR-negative) circulating blood Treg cells. Every receptor here comes from a donor between 2 and 29 years old with juvenile idiopathic arthritis.

This CDR3 is CSASPQETQYF. V is TRBV20-1 and J is TRBJ2-5; checking the TCRdb D call of TRBD2 is not possible without DNA. The CDR3 extends over 11 amino acids. No DNA accompanies this entry. The germline CDR1 and CDR2 sequences are DFQATT and SNEGSKA (reference sequence).

The J gene is TRBJ2-5, the V gene TRBV7-9. The CDR3 extends over 13 amino acids. No DNA is listed. Germline V gene sequence: CDR1 SEHNR, CDR2 FQNEAQ (reference sequence). The CDR3 loop is CASSQGPHETQYF. The full variable domain, completed using reference TRBV7-9 and TRBJ2-5, is DTGVSQNPRHKITKRGQNVTFRCDPISEHNRLYWYRQTLGQGPEFLTYFQNEAQLEKSRLLSDRFSAERPKGSFSTLEIQRTEQGDSAMYLCASSQGPHETQYFGPGTRLLVL.

The chain joins TRBV11-2 to TRBJ1-5; TCRdb's D call of TRBD1 is untestable without DNA. This CDR3 spans 15 amino acids. Only the protein sequence is given. Germline lookup yields CDR1 SGHAT and CDR2 FQNNGV. CDR3 sequence: CASSPTGGANQPQHF.

CDR3: CASSLTSSGLAAPATQYF. V usage is TRBV11-2 and J usage is TRBJ2-3; TCRdb proposes TRBD2, but this gene call is untestable without DNA. The germline CDR1 and CDR2 sequences are SGHAT and FQNNGV. CDR3 length equals 18 residues. No DNA appears here.

This rearrangement joins TRBV11-1 to TRBJ2-1; as DNA is missing, the TRBD2 call by TCRdb cannot be tested. Germline CDR1 is SGHAT and CDR2 is FQDESV (reference sequence). The length of the CDR3 is 13 residues. No DNA accompanies this entry. The CDR3 here is CASSRDSYNEQFF.